A selection of T cell receptor beta chains follows, all from one sample in a study of blood T cell repertoires in COVID-19. Profiling relied on immunoSEQ multiplex PCR, and the TCRdb table lists in-frame clones only, not all of them. The sample consists of 110,000 to 150,000 clones, over 60% of them appearing once. The specimen was peripheral blood. The receptors shown here come from a man at least 80 years old with acute or convalescent COVID-19. The CDR3 runs from the conserved cysteine through the conserved F or W. Each record gives: V gene, J gene, D gene, clone size, CDR3 protein, CDR3 DNA. The D gene is left open where the match is weak. Clone sizes are given selectively: once, few, many, or a class where the clone is expanded.

v_call: TRBV2; j_call: TRBJ2-7; d_call: TRBD1; clone_size: -; cdr3_aa: CASSRQGPSYEQYF; cdr3_nt: TGTGCCAGCAGTAGACAGGGGCCTTCCTACGAGCAGTACTTC
v_call: TRBV5-1; j_call: TRBJ2-1; d_call: TRBD2; clone_size: -; cdr3_aa: CASSLALAEYNEQFF; cdr3_nt: TGCGCCAGCAGCTTGGCCCTAGCGGAATACAATGAGCAGTTCTTC
v_call: TRBV4-3; j_call: TRBJ1-2; d_call: -; clone_size: -; cdr3_aa: CASSQDSGQNYGYTF; cdr3_nt: TGCGCCAGCAGCCAAGATAGTGGACAGAACTATGGCTACACCTTC
v_call: TRBV28; j_call: TRBJ2-2; d_call: -; clone_size: -; cdr3_aa: CASSSGLPGELFF; cdr3_nt: TGTGCCAGCAGTTCAGGTCTTCCCGGGGAGCTGTTTTTT
v_call: TRBV5-1; j_call: TRBJ1-1; d_call: TRBD1; clone_size: -; cdr3_aa: CASSSGTENTEAFF; cdr3_nt: TGCGCCAGCAGCTCCGGGACAGAGAACACTGAAGCTTTCTTT
v_call: TRBV7-3; j_call: TRBJ2-3; d_call: -; clone_size: few; cdr3_aa: CASSFTRDTLDTQYF; cdr3_nt: TGTGCCAGCAGCTTCACCCGGGACACACTCGATACGCAGTATTTT
v_call: TRBV18; j_call: TRBJ2-7; d_call: -; clone_size: once; cdr3_aa: CASSPRSRDEQYF; cdr3_nt: TGTGCCAGCTCACCACGTTCGCGGGACGAGCAGTACTTC
v_call: TRBV4-2; j_call: TRBJ2-5; d_call: TRBD2; clone_size: -; cdr3_aa: CASSQGLAGGGLIRETQYF; cdr3_nt: TGTGCCAGCAGCCAAGGGCTAGCGGGGGGGGGACTAATTAGGGAGACCCAGTACTTC
v_call: TRBV7-2; j_call: TRBJ1-1; d_call: -; clone_size: -; cdr3_aa: CASSLENKRTRMNTEAFF; cdr3_nt: TGTGCCAGCAGCTTGGAGAATAAAAGGACAAGAATGAACACTGAAGCTTTCTTT
v_call: TRBV9; j_call: TRBJ2-7; d_call: TRBD1; clone_size: few; cdr3_aa: CASSVGTGVGEQYF; cdr3_nt: TGTGCCAGCAGCGTAGGGACAGGGGTAGGCGAGCAGTACTTC
v_call: TRBV10-3; j_call: TRBJ2-1; d_call: TRBD2; clone_size: -; cdr3_aa: CAISELAGRAEQFF; cdr3_nt: TGTGCCATCAGTGAGCTAGCGGGGAGGGCTGAGCAGTTCTTC
v_call: TRBV28; j_call: TRBJ2-7; d_call: TRBD1; clone_size: -; cdr3_aa: CASRDRALSYEQYF; cdr3_nt: TGTGCCAGCAGGGACAGGGCCCTCTCCTACGAGCAGTACTTC
v_call: TRBV19; j_call: TRBJ2-6; d_call: -; clone_size: -; cdr3_aa: CASSALTVTGANVLTF; cdr3_nt: TGTGCCAGTAGTGCCCTCACAGTCACTGGGGCCAACGTCCTGACTTTC
v_call: TRBV6-5; j_call: TRBJ2-1; d_call: TRBD2; clone_size: -; cdr3_aa: CASRSSGGFNEQFF; cdr3_nt: TGTGCCAGCAGATCTAGCGGGGGATTCAATGAGCAGTTCTTC
v_call: TRBV5-1; j_call: TRBJ2-3; d_call: -; clone_size: -; cdr3_aa: CASSLEGGSSTDTQYF; cdr3_nt: TGCGCCAGCAGCCTGGAGGGAGGATCTAGCACAGATACGCAGTATTTT
v_call: TRBV7-2; j_call: TRBJ2-2; d_call: -; clone_size: few; cdr3_aa: CASSLDRNTGELFF; cdr3_nt: TGTGCCAGCAGCTTAGATAGAAACACCGGGGAGCTGTTTTTT
v_call: TRBV29-1; j_call: TRBJ2-6; d_call: -; clone_size: -; cdr3_aa: CSATYSGANVLTF; cdr3_nt: TGCAGCGCCACTTACTCTGGGGCCAACGTCCTGACTTTC
v_call: TRBV2; j_call: TRBJ1-4; d_call: -; clone_size: -; cdr3_aa: CASSVGQTNEKLFF; cdr3_nt: TGTGCCAGCAGTGTTGGGCAGACTAATGAAAAACTGTTTTTT
v_call: TRBV2; j_call: TRBJ2-2; d_call: TRBD1; clone_size: -; cdr3_aa: CASSEQGAGTGELFF; cdr3_nt: TGTGCCAGCAGTGAACAGGGGGCGGGCACCGGGGAGCTGTTTTTT
v_call: TRBV12-5; j_call: TRBJ1-2; d_call: TRBD1; clone_size: -; cdr3_aa: CASGDRGYGYTF; cdr3_nt: TGTGCTAGTGGGGACAGGGGCTATGGCTACACCTTC